The 25 T cell receptor beta chains presented below share a single source sample, sequenced in a study of blood T cell repertoires in COVID-19. The data were produced by immunoSEQ multiplex PCR, yet TCRdb's version contains in-frame clones alone and is incomplete. Among about 180,000 clones listed, nearly 80% were seen once. The material sequenced was PBMCs or T cells enriched from blood (not recorded which). These TCRs come from a man in his sixties who had been exposed to COVID-19.

The rearrangement joins TRBV5-1 to TRBJ2-1, with D possibly being TRBD2 (6 bases). Trimming took 5 bases from V and 0 from J, leaving 9 bases between them. CDR3 length equals 14 residues. From germline, CDR1 is SGHRS and CDR2 YFSETQ. This CDR3 is CASRRESSYNEQFF. The CDR3 DNA reads TGCGCCAGCAGGCGGGAAAGCTCCTACAATGAGCAGTTCTTC. The full variable domain, with the rest looked up from reference TRBV5-1 and TRBJ2-1, is KAGVTQTPRYLIKTRGQQVTLSCSPISGHRSVSWYQQTPGQGLQFLFEYFSETQRNKGNFPGRFSGRQFSNSRSEMNVSTLELGDSALYLCASRRESSYNEQFFGPGTRLTVL.

To note about this clone: Its ends do not fully match the called genes, so a read error is possible. The chain combines TRBV6-2 or TRBV6-3 with TRBJ2-7, with 14 nucleotides matching TRBD2. Germline CDR1 MNHEY, CDR2 SVGEGT. The CDR3 is made up of 18 amino acids. The CDR3 DNA reads as TGTGCCAGCAGTTACTCGTTGACTAGCGGGAGGGACTCCCACGAGCAGTACTTC. This gives the protein CASSYSLTSGRDSHEQYF.

This clone appeared once. This CDR3 is CASSSGLAGGRGTDTQYF. DNA for the CDR3: TGCGCCAGCAGCTCCGGACTAGCGGGAGGGCGAGGCACAGATACGCAGTATTTT. V and J are TRBV5-1 and TRBJ2-3, with 15 nucleotides matching TRBD2. Germline CDR1 SGHRS, CDR2 YFSETQ. Germline trimming cut 3 bases from V and 1 base from J; bases unmatched to any gene: 6. This CDR3 spans 18 amino acids.

CDR3 residues: CASSPIDRGNGNQPQHF. The CDR3 region has the DNA TGTGCCAGCAGCCCGATCGACAGGGGAAATGGCAATCAGCCCCAGCATTTT. This chain joins TRBV14 and TRBJ1-5; 8 positions match TRBD1. The V and J ends lost 4 bases and 2 bases, in that order; junction bases with no gene match: 10. Germline V gene data show CDR1 as SGHDN and CDR2 as FVKESK. The length of the CDR3 is 17 residues.

J is TRBJ1-1 and V is TRBV29-1; 7 bases fit TRBD1. V gave up 7 bases and J gave up 0 bases; unmatched junction bases: 8. The CDR3 covers 14 residues. Germline loops: CDR1 SQVTM, CDR2 ANQGSEA. The CDR3 here is CSGHGTAMNTEAFF. The CDR3 DNA sequence: TGCAGCGGCCACGGGACAGCCATGAACACTGAAGCTTTCTTT.

The chain has TRBV19 and TRBJ2-7, with D tentatively TRBD1 (5 bases). The CDR3 length is 14 residues. Trimming removed 3 bases from V and 3 bases from J, with 12 bases in between. CDR1 and CDR2 (germline): LNHDA, SQIVND (reference sequence). CDR3 DNA sequence: TGTGCCAGTAGTATTAGGGGTGACCACTACGAGCAGTACTTC. Its translation is CASSIRGDHYEQYF.

The V gene is TRBV29-1, the J gene TRBJ2-6, with 9 positions matching TRBD1. CDR1 and CDR2 (germline): SQVTM, ANQGSEA. The CDR3 is 17 residues long. The CDR3 nucleotides are TGCAGTGTGACGAGGACAGGGGCAAGCTCTGGGGCCAACGTCCTGACTTTC. Translating it yields CSVTRTGASSGANVLTF.

V usage is TRBV9 and J usage is TRBJ2-7; 7 bases align to TRBD2. The junction had 8 bases not matched to a gene; V was cut back by 0 bases and J by 2 bases. There are 16 residues in the CDR3. Germline CDR1 is SGDLS and CDR2 is YYNGEE. The CDR3 loop reads CASSVAGGQLTYEQYF. CDR3 coding DNA: TGTGCCAGCAGCGTAGCGGGAGGCCAACTCACCTACGAGCAGTACTTC.

The rearrangement joins TRBV19 to TRBJ2-1; 8 bases are a match to TRBD2. Unmatched junction bases numbered 15, after V lost 7 bases and J lost 7 bases. The germline V gene has CDR1 LNHDA and CDR2 SQIVND (reference sequence). The CDR3 length is 16 residues. The CDR3 is CASTLLGTRGVNEQFF. Here the CDR3 DNA reads TGTGCCAGTACCCTATTAGGGACTAGGGGTGTTAATGAGCAGTTCTTC.

This chain uses TRBV6-2 or TRBV6-3 with TRBJ2-7; 7 nucleotides line up with TRBD1. The CDR3 extends over 15 amino acids. V gave up 2 bases and J gave up 0 bases; unmatched junction bases: 4. Germline V CDR1 and CDR2: MNHEY, SVGEGT. The CDR3 sequence: CASSYPGQLSYEQYF. CDR3 in DNA: TGTGCCAGCAGTTACCCGGGACAGCTCTCCTACGAGCAGTACTTC.

There are a few counts of this clone. The chain is built from TRBV11-3 and TRBJ1-3, with D hard to call. Germline CDR1 SGHNT, CDR2 YENEEA. V gave up 5 bases and J gave up 0 bases, with 14 bases separating them. The CDR3 has 16 residues. The chain's CDR3 is CASSPRLGTSGNTIYF. Here the CDR3 DNA reads TGTGCCAGCAGCCCCCGTCTAGGTACCTCTGGAAACACCATATATTTT.

The genes are TRBV11-2 and TRBJ1-5; 7 positions agree with TRBD1. Germline CDR1 reads SGHAT; CDR2 reads FQNNGV. The CDR3 extends over 16 amino acids. V trimming: 5 bases; J trimming: 0 bases; junction bases outside the gene matches: 7. In DNA form, the CDR3 reads TGTGCCAGCAGCCGTCTGACAGGGCTTAGCAATCAGCCCCAGCATTTT. This codes for CASSRLTGLSNQPQHF.

This chain uses TRBV7-8 with TRBJ1-2; TRBD1 is a possible D gene (6 bases). With 0 bases removed from V and 5 bases from J, the gap between germline ends came to 13 bases. Per the germline V gene, CDR1 is SGHVS and CDR2 is FQNEAQ. This CDR3 has 15 amino acids. The CDR3 sequence: CASSLASGQGYGYTF. The CDR3, as DNA: TGTGCCAGCAGCTTAGCTTCAGGGCAGGGGTATGGCTACACCTTC.

The V gene is TRBV5-4, the J gene TRBJ1-2; TRBD1 matches 9 bases. Germline loops: CDR1 SGHNT, CDR2 YYREEE (reference sequence). This CDR3 is 13 amino acids long. The trim removed 2 bases at V and 7 bases at J, leaving 3 bases unmatched. In DNA, the CDR3 is TGTGCCAGCAGCTTAGGACAGGGGACTGGCTACACCTTC. Translating it yields CASSLGQGTGYTF.

This clone has only a few counts. The V call is TRBV4-1, the J call TRBJ1-4, with TRBD1 as a possible D gene (5 bases). This CDR3 has 15 amino acids. CDR1 is MGHRA, CDR2 YSYEKL, per germline. V was cut by 0 bases and J by 8 bases, with 13 bases left in between. The CDR3 region is CASSQDRPDIEKLFF. DNA of the CDR3: TGCGCCAGCAGCCAAGATCGACCGGACATAGAAAAACTGTTTTTT.

This chain joins TRBV7-2 and TRBJ2-7; a weak D match, TRBD1 (6 bases). In germline, CDR1 is SGHTA, CDR2 FQGNSA. V lost 3 bases, J lost 0 bases, and 12 bases lay in between. The length of the CDR3 is 15 residues. The CDR3 region is CASSFRDTSSYEQYF. The CDR3 DNA sequence: TGTGCCAGCAGCTTTCGGGACACAAGCTCCTACGAGCAGTACTTC.

This chain joins TRBV6-2 or TRBV6-3 and TRBJ1-2; possibly TRBD1 for D (6 bases). This CDR3 has 14 residues. CDR1 and CDR2 from the germline V gene are MNHEY and SVGEGT. The V end lost 4 bases, the J end lost 1 base, and 10 bases lay between the germline ends. DNA of the CDR3: TGTGCCAGCAGTTCGCAGGGGTTTAACTATGGCTACACCTTC. Amino acids: CASSSQGFNYGYTF.

This clone was seen only once. The CDR3 coding sequence is TGCGCCAGCCCCTTTAGCGGGAGTGGAAATGAGCAGTTCTTC. As protein: CASPFSGSGNEQFF. The chain links TRBV10-1 to TRBJ2-1; 9 bases map to TRBD2. This CDR3 region has 14 residues. Trimming took 8 bases from V and 7 from J; bases not matched to a gene: 9. Germline V gene data show CDR1 as WNHNN and CDR2 as SYGVQD (reference sequence).

V usage is TRBV7-3 and J usage is TRBJ2-1; 7 nucleotides align to TRBD2. Germline assignment: CDR1 SGHTA and CDR2 FQGTGA. After removal of 1 base from V and 2 bases from J, the junction contained 2 bases not matched to a gene. The CDR3 contains 15 residues. The CDR3 here is CASSLSGGAYNEQFF. The CDR3, as DNA: TGTGCCAGCAGCTTAAGCGGGGGAGCCTACAATGAGCAGTTCTTC.

V is TRBV30 and J is TRBJ2-6; D unclear. V was cut by 5 bases and J by 0 bases, with 5 bases left in between. CDR3 size: 13 residues. The germline V gene has CDR1 GTSNPN and CDR2 SVGIG (reference sequence). The DNA of the CDR3 is TGTGCCTGGTCACTCTCTGGGGCCAACGTCCTGACTTTC. It encodes CAWSLSGANVLTF.

The rearrangement links TRBV29-1 to TRBJ1-2; 10 bases fit TRBD1. J was trimmed by 4 bases and V by 3 bases; bases with no gene match: 2. Germline V gives CDR1 SQVTM, CDR2 ANQGSEA. The CDR3 length is 13 residues. CDR3 protein: CSVDRTGGYGYTF. The CDR3 DNA sequence: TGCAGCGTTGACAGGACAGGGGGCTATGGCTACACCTTC.

This chain links TRBV19 with TRBJ2-6; D gene uncertain. The CDR3 loop spans 16 amino acids. V lost 1 base to trimming and J lost 0 bases, with 7 bases between them. Germline V CDR1 and CDR2: LNHDA, SQIVND (reference sequence). CDR3 sequence (DNA): TGTGCCAGTAGTATAGGCGGAGTCTCTGGGGCCAACGTCCTGACTTTC. This sequence encodes CASSIGGVSGANVLTF.

The CDR3 coding sequence is TGTGCCAGCAGCCCCACGGGAGCGGCAGAGACCCAGTACTTC. Its translation is CASSPTGAAETQYF. J is TRBJ2-5 and V is TRBV7-3; TRBD2 might be the D (6 bases). This CDR3 is 14 amino acids long. Trimming left V 5 bases short and J 4 bases short, with 14 bases between. Per germline, CDR1 SGHTA and CDR2 FQGTGA.

V usage is TRBV6-2 or TRBV6-3 and J usage is TRBJ1-1, with 8 bases matching TRBD1. Losses at the gene ends were 5 bases for V and 5 bases for J; bases not matched to a gene: 13. Per germline, CDR1 MNHEY and CDR2 SVGEGT. The CDR3 is 16 amino acids. The CDR3 DNA follows: TGTGCCAGCAGTACCTATCCCGGACAGGGAGTAACTGAAGCTTTCTTT. Amino acids: CASSTYPGQGVTEAFF.

This rearrangement joins TRBV14 to TRBJ2-7; TRBD2 might be the D (6 bases). Trimming took 3 bases from V and 1 from J, leaving 13 bases between them. The CDR3 contains 15 residues. CDR1 SGHDN and CDR2 FVKESK come from the germline V gene. In DNA form, the CDR3 reads TGTGCCAGCAGCCAGGTCGGCGGGACGTCCTACGAGCAGTACTTC. This encodes CASSQVGGTSYEQYF.